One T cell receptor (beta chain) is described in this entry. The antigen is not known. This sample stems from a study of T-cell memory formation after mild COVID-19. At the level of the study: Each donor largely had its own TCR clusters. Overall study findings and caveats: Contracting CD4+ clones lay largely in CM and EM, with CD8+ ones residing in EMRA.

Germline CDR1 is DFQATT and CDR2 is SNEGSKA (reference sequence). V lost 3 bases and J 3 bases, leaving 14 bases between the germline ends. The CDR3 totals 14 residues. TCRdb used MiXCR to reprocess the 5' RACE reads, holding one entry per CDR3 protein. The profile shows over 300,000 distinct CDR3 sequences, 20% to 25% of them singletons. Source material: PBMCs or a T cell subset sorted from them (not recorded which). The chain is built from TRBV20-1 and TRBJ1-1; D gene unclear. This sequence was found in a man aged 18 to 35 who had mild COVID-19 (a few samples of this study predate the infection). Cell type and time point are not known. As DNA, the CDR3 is TGCAGTGCTAGTAGTCCCTCGGGCTACACTGAAGCTTTCTTT. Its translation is CSASSPSGYTEAFF.